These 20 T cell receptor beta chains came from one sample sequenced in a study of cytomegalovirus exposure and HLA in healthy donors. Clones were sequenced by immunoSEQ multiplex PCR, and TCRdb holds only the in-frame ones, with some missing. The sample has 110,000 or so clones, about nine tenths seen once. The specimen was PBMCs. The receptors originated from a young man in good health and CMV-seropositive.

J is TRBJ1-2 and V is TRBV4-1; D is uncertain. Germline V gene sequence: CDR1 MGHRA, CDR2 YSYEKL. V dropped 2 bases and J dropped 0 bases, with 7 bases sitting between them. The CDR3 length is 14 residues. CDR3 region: CASSQLPTNYGYTF. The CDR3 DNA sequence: TGCGCCAGCAGCCAATTGCCTACTAACTATGGCTACACCTTC.

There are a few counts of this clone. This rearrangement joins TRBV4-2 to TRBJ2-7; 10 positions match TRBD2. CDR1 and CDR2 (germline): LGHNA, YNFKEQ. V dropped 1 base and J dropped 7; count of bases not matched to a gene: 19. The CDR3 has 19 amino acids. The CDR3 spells CASSQGVFGASGGLREQYF. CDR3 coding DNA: TGTGCCAGCAGCCAAGGGGTATTTGGGGCTAGCGGGGGACTTCGTGAGCAGTACTTC.

The chain's CDR3 is CASSLAGPLETQYF. CDR3 coding DNA: TGTGCCAGCAGCTTAGCGGGGCCCCTAGAGACCCAGTACTTC. The chain employs TRBV7-9 and TRBJ2-5, with a tentative D call TRBD1 (5 bases). Trimming left V 0 bases short and J 4 bases short, with 9 bases between. CDR3 length: 14 residues. The germline V gene has CDR1 SEHNR and CDR2 FQNEAQ (reference sequence).

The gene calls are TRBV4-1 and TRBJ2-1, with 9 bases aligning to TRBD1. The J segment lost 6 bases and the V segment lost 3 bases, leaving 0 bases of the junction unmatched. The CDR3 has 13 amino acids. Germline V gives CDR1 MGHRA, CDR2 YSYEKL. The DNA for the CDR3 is TGCGCCAGCAGCCAGACAGGGGGCAATGAGCAGTTCTTC. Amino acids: CASSQTGGNEQFF.

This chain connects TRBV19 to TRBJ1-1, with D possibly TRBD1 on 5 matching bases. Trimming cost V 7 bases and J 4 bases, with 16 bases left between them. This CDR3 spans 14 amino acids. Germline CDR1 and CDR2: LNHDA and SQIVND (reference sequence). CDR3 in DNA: TGTGCCAGTACCGTGACCGGGGGGGGCACTGAAGCTTTCTTT. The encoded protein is CASTVTGGGTEAFF.

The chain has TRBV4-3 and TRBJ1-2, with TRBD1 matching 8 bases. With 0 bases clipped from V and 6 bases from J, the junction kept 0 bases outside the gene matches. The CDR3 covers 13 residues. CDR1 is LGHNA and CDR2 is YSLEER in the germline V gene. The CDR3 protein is CASSQETGDGYTF. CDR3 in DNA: TGCGCCAGCAGCCAAGAGACAGGGGATGGCTACACCTTC.

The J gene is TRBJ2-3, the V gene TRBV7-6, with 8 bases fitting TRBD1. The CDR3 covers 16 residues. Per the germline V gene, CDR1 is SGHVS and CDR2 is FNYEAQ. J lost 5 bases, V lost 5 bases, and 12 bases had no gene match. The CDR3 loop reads CASSPGTGRYGDTQYF. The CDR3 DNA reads TGTGCCAGCAGCCCAGGGACAGGTCGGTATGGAGATACGCAGTATTTT.

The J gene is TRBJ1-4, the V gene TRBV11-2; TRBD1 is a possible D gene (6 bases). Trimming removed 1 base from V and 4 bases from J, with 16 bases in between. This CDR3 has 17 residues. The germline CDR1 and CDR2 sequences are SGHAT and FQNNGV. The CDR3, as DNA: TGTGCCAGCAGCTTAGGTCCTTCAGGGGCACTTAATGAAAAACTGTTTTTT. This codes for CASSLGPSGALNEKLFF.

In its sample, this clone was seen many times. The CDR3 sequence is CASSYQGPKGNTIYF. The DNA for the CDR3 is TGTGCCAGCAGTTACCAGGGGCCGAAAGGAAACACCATATATTTT. This chain uses TRBV6-5 with TRBJ1-3; D is perhaps TRBD1 (6 bases). The CDR3 is 15 residues long. Trimming shortened V by 2 bases and J by 4 bases, and 12 bases separated the two germline ends. The germline V gene has CDR1 MNHEY and CDR2 SVGAGI.

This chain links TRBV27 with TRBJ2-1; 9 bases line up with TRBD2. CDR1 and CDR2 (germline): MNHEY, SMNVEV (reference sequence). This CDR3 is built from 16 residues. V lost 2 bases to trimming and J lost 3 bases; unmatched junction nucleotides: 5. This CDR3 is CASSLLAGNYYNEQFF. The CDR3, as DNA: TGTGCCAGCAGTTTACTAGCGGGGAATTACTACAATGAGCAGTTCTTC.

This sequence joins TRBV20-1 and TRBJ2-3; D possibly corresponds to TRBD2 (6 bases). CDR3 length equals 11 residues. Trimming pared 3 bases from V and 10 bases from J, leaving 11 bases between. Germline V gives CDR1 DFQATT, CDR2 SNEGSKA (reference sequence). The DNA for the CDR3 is TGCAGTGCTAGTGGGGGGTCGGCGCAGTATTTT. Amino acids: CSASGGSAQYF.

This CDR3 is CASSPHSTSGATNEQFF. CDR3 DNA: TGCGCCAGCAGCCCACACTCGACTAGCGGGGCTACGAATGAGCAGTTCTTC. The chain couples TRBV4-1 to TRBJ2-1; TRBD2 aligns across 11 bases. The CDR3 spans 17 residues. The trim removed 4 bases at V and 7 bases at J, leaving 12 bases unmatched. Germline V gene sequence: CDR1 MGHRA, CDR2 YSYEKL.

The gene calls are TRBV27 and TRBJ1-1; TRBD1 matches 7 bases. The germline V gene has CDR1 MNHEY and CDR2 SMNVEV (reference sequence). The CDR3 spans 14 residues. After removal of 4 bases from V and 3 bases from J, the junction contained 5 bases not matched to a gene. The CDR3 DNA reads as TGTGCCAGCAGTTATACAGGGGCGGACACTGAAGCTTTCTTT. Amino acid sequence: CASSYTGADTEAFF.

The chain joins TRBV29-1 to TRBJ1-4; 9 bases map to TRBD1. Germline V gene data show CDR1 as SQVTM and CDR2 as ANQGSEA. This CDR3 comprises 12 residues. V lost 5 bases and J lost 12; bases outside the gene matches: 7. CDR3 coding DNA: TGCAGCGTTACCCGGGACAGGGAGGAACTGTTTTTT. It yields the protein CSVTRDREELFF.

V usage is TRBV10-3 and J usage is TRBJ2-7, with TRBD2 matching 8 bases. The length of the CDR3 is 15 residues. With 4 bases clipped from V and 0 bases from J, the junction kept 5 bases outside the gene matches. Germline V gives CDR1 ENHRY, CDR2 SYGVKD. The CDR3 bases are TGTGCCATCAGTGGCGGACTAGCTAGCTCCTACGAGCAGTACTTC. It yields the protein CAISGGLASSYEQYF.

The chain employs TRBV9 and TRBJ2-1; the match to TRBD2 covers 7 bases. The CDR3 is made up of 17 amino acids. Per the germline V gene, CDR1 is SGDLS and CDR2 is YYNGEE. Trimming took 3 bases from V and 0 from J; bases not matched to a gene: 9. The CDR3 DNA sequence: TGTGCCAGCAGCGCCCGGGGAGCGGGAAGCTCCTACAATGAGCAGTTCTTC. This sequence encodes CASSARGAGSSYNEQFF.

The CDR3 is CASSIGGPWAEAFF. For the CDR3, the DNA is TGTGCCAGTAGTATAGGCGGGCCTTGGGCTGAAGCTTTCTTT. V is TRBV19 and J is TRBJ1-1; no clear D. This CDR3 has 14 residues. Germline CDR1 is LNHDA and CDR2 is SQIVND (reference sequence). V was shortened by 1 base and J by 6 bases, with 12 bases between the two germline ends.

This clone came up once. CDR3 in amino acids: CASSPLLKGQRNYEQYF. In DNA form, the CDR3 reads TGTGCCAGCTCACCACTTCTCAAGGGACAGCGAAACTACGAGCAGTACTTC. The J gene is TRBJ2-7, the V gene TRBV18; 7 positions match TRBD1. From germline, CDR1 is KGHSH and CDR2 LQKENI. This CDR3 is 17 amino acids long. V was pared by 1 base and J by 3 bases, with 12 bases of the junction left unmatched.

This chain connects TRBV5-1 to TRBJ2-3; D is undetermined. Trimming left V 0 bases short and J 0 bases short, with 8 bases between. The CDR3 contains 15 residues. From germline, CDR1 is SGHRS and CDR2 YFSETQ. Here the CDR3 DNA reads TGCGCCAGCAGCTTGGAAACTCTGAGCACAGATACGCAGTATTTT. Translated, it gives CASSLETLSTDTQYF.

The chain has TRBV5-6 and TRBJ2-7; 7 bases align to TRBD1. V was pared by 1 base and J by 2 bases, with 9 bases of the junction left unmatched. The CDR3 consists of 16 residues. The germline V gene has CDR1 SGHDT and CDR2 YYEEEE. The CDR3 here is CASSLRTGRKTYEQYF. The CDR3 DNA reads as TGTGCCAGCAGCTTGCGGACAGGTAGAAAGACCTACGAGCAGTACTTC. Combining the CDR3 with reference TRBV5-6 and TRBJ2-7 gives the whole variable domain DAGVTQSPTHLIKTRGQQVTLRCSPKSGHDTVSWYQQALGQGPQFIFQYYEEEERQRGNFPDRFSGHQFPNYSSELNVNALLLGDSALYLCASSLRTGRKTYEQYFGPGTRLTVT.